The 7 T cell receptor beta chains below were found in one sample sequenced in a study of cytomegalovirus exposure and HLA in healthy donors. The PCR contained 60 Vbeta and 13 Jbeta primers. Profiled with immunoSEQ multiplex PCR; TCRdb holds only in-frame clones, not every one. The sample consists of 200,000 to 250,000 clones, approximately 70% of them appearing once. Sequenced input: PBMCs. These receptors originate from a woman younger than 45 in good health and CMV-seronegative.

V gene TRBV27 combines with J gene TRBJ2-2, with a tentative D call TRBD2 (5 bases). Germline CDR1 and CDR2: MNHEY and SMNVEV (reference sequence). The CDR3 length is 15 residues. Trimming left V 2 bases short and J 4 bases short, with 11 bases between. CDR3 sequence (DNA): TGTGCCAGCAGTTTAGGGCTAGCTGGCACCGGGGAGCTGTTTTTT. Its protein is CASSLGLAGTGELFF.

V is TRBV15 and J is TRBJ2-7, with 9 bases that match TRBD2. CDR1 LNHNV and CDR2 YYDKDF come from the germline V gene (reference sequence). V lost 0 bases, J lost 3 bases, and 9 bases stayed unmatched. The CDR3 runs to 17 residues. The CDR3 DNA is TGTGCCACCAGCAGAGAGGGTAGCGGGAGCCAAGTCTACGAGCAGTACTTC. It translates to CATSREGSGSQVYEQYF.

The V gene is TRBV9, the J gene TRBJ2-5; TRBD2 matches at 8 bases. The end of the DNA is better explained by TRBJ2-7, so the J call may be wrong. CDR3 length: 15 residues. Germline V CDR1 and CDR2: SGDLS, YYNGEE. The CDR3 is CASSGLGGGPFEQYF. CDR3 sequence (DNA): TGTGCCAGCAGCGGCCTCGGGGGGGGGCCCTTCGAGCAGTACTTC.

The CDR3, as DNA: TGTGCCAGTAGATCGACAGGGGCCGCTGAAGCTTTCTTT. It specifies CASRSTGAAEAFF. The gene calls are TRBV19 and TRBJ1-1; the match to TRBD1 covers 8 bases. V shed 6 bases and J 6 bases; nucleotides not matched to a gene: 6. The CDR3 length is 13 residues. CDR1 LNHDA and CDR2 SQIVND come from the germline V gene (reference sequence).

V usage is TRBV6-5 and J usage is TRBJ2-4, with D perhaps matching TRBD2 (6 bases). Trimming removed 0 bases at V and 8 bases at J, with 14 bases between. Germline CDR1 MNHEY, CDR2 SVGAGI. The CDR3 has 15 residues. CDR3 loop: CASSYSGGTADIQYF. CDR3 DNA sequence: TGTGCCAGCAGTTACTCGGGCGGGACGGCTGACATTCAGTACTTC.

This clone was observed once. V is TRBV29-1 and J is TRBJ2-2, with TRBD2 identical over 10 bases. The germline CDR1 and CDR2 sequences are SQVTM and ANQGSEA. J was trimmed by 4 bases and V by 1 base; bases with no gene match: 6. This CDR3 is built from 16 residues. CDR3 in amino acids: CSVEGLAGAITGELFF. DNA for the CDR3: TGCAGCGTTGAAGGCCTAGCGGGGGCTATCACCGGGGAGCTGTTTTTT.

The rearrangement links TRBV7-9 to TRBJ2-5, with TRBD2 identical over 14 bases. With V trimmed by 5 bases and J by 3 bases, 2 bases remained unmatched. CDR3 size: 15 residues. CDR1 SEHNR and CDR2 FQNEAQ come from the germline V gene (reference sequence). The CDR3 loop reads CASSQTSGREETQYF. The CDR3 coding sequence is TGTGCCAGCAGCCAGACTAGCGGGAGGGAAGAGACCCAGTACTTC.